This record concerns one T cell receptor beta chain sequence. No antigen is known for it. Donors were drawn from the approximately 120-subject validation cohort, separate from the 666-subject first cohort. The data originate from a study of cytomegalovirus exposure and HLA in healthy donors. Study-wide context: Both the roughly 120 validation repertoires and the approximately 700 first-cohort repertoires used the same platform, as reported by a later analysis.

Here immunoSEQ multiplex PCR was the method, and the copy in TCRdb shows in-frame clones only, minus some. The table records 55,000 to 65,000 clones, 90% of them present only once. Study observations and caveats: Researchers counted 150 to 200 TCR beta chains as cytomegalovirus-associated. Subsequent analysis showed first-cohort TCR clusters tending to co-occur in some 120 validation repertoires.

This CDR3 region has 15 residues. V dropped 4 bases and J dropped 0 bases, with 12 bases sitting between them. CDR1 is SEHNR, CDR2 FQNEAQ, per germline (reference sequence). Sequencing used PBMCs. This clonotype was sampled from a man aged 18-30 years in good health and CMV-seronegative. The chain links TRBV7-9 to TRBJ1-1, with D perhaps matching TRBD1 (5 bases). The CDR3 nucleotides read TGTGCCAGCAGCTCCCTGGACACCCTGAACACTGAAGCTTTCTTT. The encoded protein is CASSSLDTLNTEAFF.